The 21 T cell receptor beta chains in this list originate from one sample, sequenced in a study of identical twins. MiXCR, run by TCRdb on the 5' RACE reads, gives a single entry per CDR3 protein. The data show about 190,000 distinct CDR3 sequences, 15% to 20% seen once. Another study also made use of these data, one on T cells expressing NK-cell markers.

Sequencing was done on a sample of CD8+ T cells sorted from blood. Receptors were obtained from a woman aged 18-35 years in good health.

This clonotype was seen a handful of times. The gene calls are TRBV4-3 and TRBJ2-1, with 9 bases that match TRBD2. Germline V gives CDR1 LGHNA, CDR2 YSLEER. The V segment lost 0 bases and the J segment 6 bases; nucleotides outside the gene matches: 9. The CDR3 has 17 amino acids. DNA for the CDR3: TGCGCCAGCAGCCAAGATTGGGCTAGCGGGATCACCAATGAGCAGTTCTTC. Its translation: CASSQDWASGITNEQFF.

In this sample, this clonotype turned up a few times. V usage is TRBV7-9 and J usage is TRBJ1-4; D is unresolved. V lost 5 bases and J 8 bases, leaving 12 bases between the germline ends. The CDR3 sequence is 13 residues long. Germline values: CDR1 SEHNR, CDR2 FQNEAQ (reference sequence). The CDR3 reads CASSGGLVEKLFF. The CDR3 DNA is TGTGCCAGCAGCGGAGGACTTGTGGAAAAACTGTTTTTT.

As DNA, the CDR3 is TGTGCCAGCAGCGAGCGGACTAGCGGCCCCTACGAGCAGTACTTC. Translated: CASSERTSGPYEQYF. The genes are TRBV9 and TRBJ2-7, with 10 nucleotides matching TRBD2. Germline V gene data show CDR1 as SGDLS and CDR2 as YYNGEE. CDR3 length equals 15 residues. Trimming took 3 bases from V and 2 from J; bases not matched to a gene: 5.

The CDR3 bases are TGTGCCATCAGTGAGTCTGAGGGGGCCCGGGAGCTGTTTTTT. Protein: CAISESEGARELFF. V is TRBV10-3 and J is TRBJ2-2, with TRBD1 identical over 7 bases. The CDR3 covers 14 residues. Germline trimming cut 0 bases from V and 9 bases from J; bases unmatched to any gene: 4. Germline values: CDR1 ENHRY, CDR2 SYGVKD.

This clonotype was counted ten times or more. The CDR3 here is CASGWDTEAFF. The CDR3 nucleotides read TGTGCCAGCGGTTGGGACACTGAAGCTTTCTTT. The chain has TRBV12-3 or TRBV12-4 and TRBJ1-1; D is uncertain. V was trimmed by 8 bases and J by 3 bases, leaving 7 bases between them. There are 11 residues in the CDR3.

This clonotype turned up a few times. CDR3 coding DNA: TGTGCCAGCAGCCCCTTGACTAGCGGGTTGAATGAGCAGTTCTTC. Encoded protein: CASSPLTSGLNEQFF. This chain connects TRBV7-6 to TRBJ2-1, with 10 nucleotides matching TRBD2. With 5 bases clipped from V and 7 bases from J, the junction kept 8 bases outside the gene matches. CDR1 and CDR2 from the germline V gene are SGHVS and FNYEAQ. CDR3 length equals 15 residues.

There are a few counts of this clonotype. The V gene is TRBV20-1, the J gene TRBJ2-7; 12 bases line up with TRBD2. This CDR3 has 13 amino acids. J was trimmed by 5 bases and V by 6 bases; bases with no gene match: 5. Per germline, CDR1 DFQATT and CDR2 SNEGSKA (reference sequence). The CDR3 reads CSAQTSGGNEQYF. In DNA, the CDR3 is TGCAGTGCCCAGACTAGCGGGGGTAACGAGCAGTACTTC.

This sequence joins TRBV27 and TRBJ2-2; 11 bases align to TRBD2. This CDR3 spans 15 amino acids. Germline lookup yields CDR1 MNHEY and CDR2 SMNVEV (reference sequence). V dropped 6 bases and J dropped 8; count of bases not matched to a gene: 8. The CDR3, as DNA: TGTGCCAGCAGGGGGGCAAGACTAGCGGGAGGGGAGCTGTTTTTT. Translation gives CASRGARLAGGELFF.

In its sample, this clonotype was seen a few times. This CDR3 reads CASRLGTSGYNEQFF. CDR3 coding DNA: TGTGCCAGCAGATTAGGGACTAGCGGATACAATGAGCAGTTCTTC. The chain links TRBV6-5 to TRBJ2-1; TRBD2 aligns across 11 bases. V shed 6 bases and J 4 bases; nucleotides not matched to a gene: 5. The germline V gene has CDR1 MNHEY and CDR2 SVGAGI. CDR3 length: 15 amino acids.

This rearrangement joins TRBV4-1 to TRBJ1-2, with 8 bases identical to TRBD1. This CDR3 region has 15 residues. The V and J ends lost 0 bases and 4 bases, in that order; junction bases with no gene match: 4. Germline V gene lookup returns CDR1 MGHRA and CDR2 YSYEKL. This chain's CDR3 is CASSQDPDRVYGYTF. CDR3 DNA: TGCGCCAGCAGCCAAGATCCGGACAGGGTCTATGGCTACACCTTC.

V gene TRBV2 combines with J gene TRBJ1-1; maybe TRBD1 (6 bases). The CDR3 has 15 residues. Trimming took off 6 bases at V and 1 base at J, with 15 bases between the two ends. Germline lookup yields CDR1 SNHLY and CDR2 FYNNEI. The CDR3 is CASRDFRTANTEAFF. CDR3 nucleotide sequence: TGTGCCAGCAGGGATTTTAGGACAGCGAACACTGAAGCTTTCTTT.

The genes are TRBV6-1 and TRBJ2-5; 8 bases agree with TRBD1. The germline V gene has CDR1 MNHNS and CDR2 SASEGT. The CDR3 loop spans 16 amino acids. V shed 6 bases, J shed 5 bases, and the junction held 14 bases outside the gene matches. CDR3 sequence (DNA): TGTGCCAGCAGCCAACCCGCCCCGACAGGGGACGAGACCCAGTACTTC. This sequence encodes CASSQPAPTGDETQYF.

CDR3 loop: CSVEDISGSTYEQYF. The CDR3 nucleotides read TGCAGCGTTGAAGATATTAGCGGGAGTACCTACGAGCAGTACTTC. This chain joins TRBV29-1 and TRBJ2-7, with 9 bases lining up with TRBD2. Germline-derived CDR1 and CDR2 are SQVTM and ANQGSEA. This CDR3 comprises 15 residues. V lost 0 bases to trimming and J lost 2 bases; unmatched junction nucleotides: 5.

The table lists this clonotype with a few counts. This chain connects TRBV13 to TRBJ2-3; 14 bases align to TRBD2. CDR1 is PRHDT, CDR2 FYEKMQ, per germline (reference sequence). The ends lost 5 bases at V and 6 bases at J; junction bases unmatched: 7. CDR3 length: 16 residues. The CDR3 nucleotides are TGTGCCAGCAGCCATGGGACTAGCGGGAGTCCCGATACGCAGTATTTT. Protein product: CASSHGTSGSPDTQYF.

The chain joins TRBV19 to TRBJ1-1; D gene uncertain. This CDR3 contains 12 residues. Germline V lookup: CDR1 LNHDA, CDR2 SQIVND (reference sequence). The V and J ends lost 3 bases and 5 bases respectively, with 7 bases between them. The CDR3 region is CASSILGTEAFF. As DNA, the CDR3 is TGTGCCAGTAGTATTTTGGGGACTGAAGCTTTCTTT.

This clonotype has only a few counts. V gene TRBV27 combines with J gene TRBJ1-1, with D possibly matching TRBD1 (5 bases). The CDR3 length is 13 residues. V lost 6 bases, J lost 8 bases, and 16 bases lay in between. Germline CDR1 MNHEY, CDR2 SMNVEV (reference sequence). DNA for the CDR3: TGTGCCAGCAGCCTTGGGGGGGAACGAGAAGCTTTCTTT. This translates into CASSLGGEREAFF.

The V and J genes are TRBV7-6 and TRBJ2-2, with TRBD2 identical over 7 bases. Germline CDR1 is SGHVS and CDR2 is FNYEAQ. The V segment lost 7 bases and the J segment 6 bases; nucleotides outside the gene matches: 11. This CDR3 spans 15 amino acids. CDR3 region: CASTLLTGGSGELFF. The CDR3 DNA reads as TGTGCCAGCACCCTCCTAACCGGGGGGTCCGGGGAGCTGTTTTTT.

The V and J genes are TRBV25-1 and TRBJ1-1; weak D call: TRBD1 (6 bases). Germline values: CDR1 MGHDK, CDR2 SYGVNS. Between the trimmed V and J ends, which lost 5 bases and 3 bases, there was a span of 10 bases. The CDR3 sequence is 13 residues long. The CDR3 loop reads CASSRGGDTEAFF. The CDR3 coding sequence is TGTGCCAGCAGTAGGGGGGGCGACACTGAAGCTTTCTTT.

The chain combines TRBV29-1 with TRBJ1-1; D remains ambiguous. The CDR3 length is 12 residues. CDR1 and CDR2 (germline): SQVTM, ANQGSEA. V was trimmed by 5 bases and J by 4 bases, leaving 11 bases between them. CDR3 sequence: CSVSPGVTEAFF. The DNA of the CDR3 is TGCAGCGTTTCTCCAGGAGTCACTGAAGCTTTCTTT. The variable domain in full, with the rest retrieved from reference TRBV29-1 and TRBJ1-1, is SAVISQKPSRDICQRGTSLTIQCQVDSQVTMMFWYRQQPGQSLTLIATANQGSEATYESGFVIDKFPISRPNLTFSTLTVSNMSPEDSSIYLCSVSPGVTEAFFGQGTRLTVV.

The chain employs TRBV27 and TRBJ2-1; perhaps D is TRBD1 or TRBD2 (5 bases each). Trimming left V 6 bases short and J 5 bases short, with 17 bases between. The germline V gene has CDR1 MNHEY and CDR2 SMNVEV (reference sequence). This CDR3 contains 15 residues. This chain's CDR3 is CASSPMGERDNEQFF. The CDR3 coding sequence is TGTGCCAGCAGCCCGATGGGGGAACGTGACAATGAGCAGTTCTTC.

This clonotype came up once. The gene calls are TRBV27 and TRBJ2-1; 10 bases are shared with TRBD2. The CDR3 spans 17 residues. Trimming at V came to 2 bases and at J to 7 bases, leaving 11 bases not matched to a gene. Germline V gene sequence: CDR1 MNHEY, CDR2 SMNVEV (reference sequence). CDR3 nucleotide sequence: TGTGCCAGCAGTTTAATTCTTCCTAGCGGGAGTGGGAATGAGCAGTTCTTC. Translating it yields CASSLILPSGSGNEQFF.